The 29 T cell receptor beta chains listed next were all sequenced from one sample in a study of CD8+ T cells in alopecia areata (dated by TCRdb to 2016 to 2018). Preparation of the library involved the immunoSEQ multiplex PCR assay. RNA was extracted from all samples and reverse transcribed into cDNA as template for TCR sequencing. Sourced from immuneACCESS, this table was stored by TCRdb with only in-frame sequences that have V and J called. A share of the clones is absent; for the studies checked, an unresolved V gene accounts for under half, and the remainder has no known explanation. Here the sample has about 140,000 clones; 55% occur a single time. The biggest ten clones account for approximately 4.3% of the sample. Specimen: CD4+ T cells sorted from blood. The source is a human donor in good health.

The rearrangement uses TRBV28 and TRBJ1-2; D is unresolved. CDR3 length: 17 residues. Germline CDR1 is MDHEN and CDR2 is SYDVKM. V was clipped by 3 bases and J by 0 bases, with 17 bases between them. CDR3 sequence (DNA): TGTGCCAGCAGTTTGTACTCCAGGCCGAGGTCTAACTATGGCTACACCTTC. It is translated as CASSLYSRPRSNYGYTF.

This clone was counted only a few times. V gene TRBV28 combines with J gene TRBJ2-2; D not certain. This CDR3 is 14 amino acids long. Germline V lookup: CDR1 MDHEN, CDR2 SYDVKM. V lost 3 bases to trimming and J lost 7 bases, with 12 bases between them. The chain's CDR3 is CASSLRLPSGELFF. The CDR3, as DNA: TGTGCCAGCAGTTTGCGTCTTCCCAGCGGGGAGCTGTTTTTT.

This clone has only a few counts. The CDR3 is CASSLDRDGYTF. CDR3 sequence (DNA): TGTGCCAGCAGCTTAGACAGGGATGGCTACACCTTC. The chain couples TRBV7-9 to TRBJ1-2; tentatively, D is TRBD1 (6 bases). CDR1 and CDR2 (germline): SEHNR, FQNEAQ (reference sequence). This CDR3 has 12 amino acids. V was pared by 1 base and J by 6 bases, with 6 bases between.

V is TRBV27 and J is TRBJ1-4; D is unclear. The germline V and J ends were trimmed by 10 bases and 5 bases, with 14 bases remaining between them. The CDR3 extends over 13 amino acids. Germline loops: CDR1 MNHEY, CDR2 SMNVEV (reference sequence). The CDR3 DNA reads TGTGCCACCCGACATGGCCGCAATGAAAAACTGTTTTTT. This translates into CATRHGRNEKLFF.

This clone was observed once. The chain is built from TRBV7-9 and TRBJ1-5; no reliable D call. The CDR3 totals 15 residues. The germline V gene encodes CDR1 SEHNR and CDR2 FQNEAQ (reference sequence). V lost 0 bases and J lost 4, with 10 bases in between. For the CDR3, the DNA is TGTGCCAGCAGCTTAGCCGGAGGAGGGAATCAGCCCCAGCATTTT. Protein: CASSLAGGGNQPQHF.

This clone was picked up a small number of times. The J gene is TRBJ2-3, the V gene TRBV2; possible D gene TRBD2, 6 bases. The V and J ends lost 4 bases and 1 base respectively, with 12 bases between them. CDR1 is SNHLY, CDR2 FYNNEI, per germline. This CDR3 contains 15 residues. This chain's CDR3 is CASSAGSGRTDTQYF. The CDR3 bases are TGTGCCAGCAGTGCTGGCAGCGGGCGCACAGATACGCAGTATTTT.

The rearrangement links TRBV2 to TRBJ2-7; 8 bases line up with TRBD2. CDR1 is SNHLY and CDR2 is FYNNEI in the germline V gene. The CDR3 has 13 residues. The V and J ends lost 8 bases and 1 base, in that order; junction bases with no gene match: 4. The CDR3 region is CASLAGASYEQYF. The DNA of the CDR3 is TGTGCCAGCCTAGCGGGCGCATCCTACGAGCAGTACTTC. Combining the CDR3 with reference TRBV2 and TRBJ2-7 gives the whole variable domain EPEVTQTPSHQVTQMGQEVILRCVPISNHLYFYWYRQILGQKVEFLVSFYNNEISEKSEIFDDQFSVERPDGSNFTLKIRSTKLEDSAMYFCASLAGASYEQYFGPGTRLTVT.

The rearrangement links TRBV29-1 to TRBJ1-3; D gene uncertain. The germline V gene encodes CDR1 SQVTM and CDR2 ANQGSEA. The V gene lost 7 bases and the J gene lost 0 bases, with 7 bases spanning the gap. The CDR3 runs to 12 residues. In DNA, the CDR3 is TGCAGCGCCTTAAGCTCTGGAAACACCATATATTTT. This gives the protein CSALSSGNTIYF.

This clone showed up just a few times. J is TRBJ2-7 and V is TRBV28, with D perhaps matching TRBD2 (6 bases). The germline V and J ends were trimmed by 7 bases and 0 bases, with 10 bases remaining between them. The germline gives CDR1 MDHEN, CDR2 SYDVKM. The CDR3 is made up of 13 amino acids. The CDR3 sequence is CASIRDSSYEQYF. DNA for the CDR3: TGTGCCAGCATCCGGGACTCCTCCTACGAGCAGTACTTC.

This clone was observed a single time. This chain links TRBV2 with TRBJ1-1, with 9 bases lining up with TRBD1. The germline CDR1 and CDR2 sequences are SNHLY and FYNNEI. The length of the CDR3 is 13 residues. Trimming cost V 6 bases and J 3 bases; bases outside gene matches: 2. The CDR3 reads CASRRDRDTEAFF. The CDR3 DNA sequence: TGTGCCAGCAGGAGGGACAGGGACACTGAAGCTTTCTTT.

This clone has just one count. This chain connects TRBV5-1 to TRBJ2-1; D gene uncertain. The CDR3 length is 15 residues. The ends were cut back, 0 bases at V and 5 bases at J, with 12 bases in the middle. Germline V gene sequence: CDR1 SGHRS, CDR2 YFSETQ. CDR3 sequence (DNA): TGCGCCAGCAGCTTGGCCGGTCAGACACACAATGAGCAGTTCTTC. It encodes CASSLAGQTHNEQFF. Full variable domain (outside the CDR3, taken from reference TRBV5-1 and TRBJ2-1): KAGVTQTPRYLIKTRGQQVTLSCSPISGHRSVSWYQQTPGQGLQFLFEYFSETQRNKGNFPGRFSGRQFSNSRSEMNVSTLELGDSALYLCASSLAGQTHNEQFFGPGTRLTVL.

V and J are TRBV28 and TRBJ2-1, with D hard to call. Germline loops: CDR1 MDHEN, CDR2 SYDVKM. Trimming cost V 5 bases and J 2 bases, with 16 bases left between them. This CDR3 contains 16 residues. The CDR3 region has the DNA TGTGCCAGCAGTCCCCCCGGTGGCCTCCCCTACAATGAGCAGTTCTTC. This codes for CASSPPGGLPYNEQFF.

The CDR3 protein is CASSPTSGNNGELFF. CDR3 DNA: TGTGCCAGCAGTCCAACTAGCGGGAATAACGGGGAGCTGTTTTTT. V gene TRBV6-5 combines with J gene TRBJ2-2, with 10 bases identical to TRBD2. The ends lost 5 bases at V and 7 bases at J; junction bases unmatched: 7. This CDR3 has 15 residues. The V gene's germline CDR1 is MNHEY and CDR2 SVGAGI.

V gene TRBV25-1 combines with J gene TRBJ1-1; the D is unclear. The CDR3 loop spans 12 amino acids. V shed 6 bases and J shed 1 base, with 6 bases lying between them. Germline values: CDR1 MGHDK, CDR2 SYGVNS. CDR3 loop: CASRRSNTEAFF. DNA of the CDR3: TGTGCCAGCAGAAGGTCGAACACTGAAGCTTTCTTT.

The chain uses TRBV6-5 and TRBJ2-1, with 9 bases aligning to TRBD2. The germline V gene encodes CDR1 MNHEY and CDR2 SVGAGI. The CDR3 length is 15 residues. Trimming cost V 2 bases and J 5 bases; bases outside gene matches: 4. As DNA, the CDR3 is TGTGCCAGCAGTTACAGGCCTAGCGGGAACAATGAGCAGTTCTTC. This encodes CASSYRPSGNNEQFF.

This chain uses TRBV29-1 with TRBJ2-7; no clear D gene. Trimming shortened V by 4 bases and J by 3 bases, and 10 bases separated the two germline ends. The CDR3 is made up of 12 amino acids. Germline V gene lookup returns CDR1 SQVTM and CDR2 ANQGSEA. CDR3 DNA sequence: TGCAGCGTTGTGGCGGAGATCTACGAGCAGTACTTC. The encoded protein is CSVVAEIYEQYF.

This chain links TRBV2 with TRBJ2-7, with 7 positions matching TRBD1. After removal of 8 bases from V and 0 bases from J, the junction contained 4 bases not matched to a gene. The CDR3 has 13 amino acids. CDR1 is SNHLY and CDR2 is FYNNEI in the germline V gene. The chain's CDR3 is CASRGQDSYEQYF. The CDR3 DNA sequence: TGTGCCAGCCGAGGACAGGACTCCTACGAGCAGTACTTC. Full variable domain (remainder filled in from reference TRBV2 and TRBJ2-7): EPEVTQTPSHQVTQMGQEVILRCVPISNHLYFYWYRQILGQKVEFLVSFYNNEISEKSEIFDDQFSVERPDGSNFTLKIRSTKLEDSAMYFCASRGQDSYEQYFGPGTRLTVT.

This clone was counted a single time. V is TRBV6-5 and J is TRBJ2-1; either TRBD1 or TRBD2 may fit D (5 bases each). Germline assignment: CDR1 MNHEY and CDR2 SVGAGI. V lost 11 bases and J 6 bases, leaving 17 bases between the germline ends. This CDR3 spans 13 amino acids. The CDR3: CAAFEGFGNEQFF. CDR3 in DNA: TGTGCCGCCTTCGAGGGGTTTGGCAATGAGCAGTTCTTC.

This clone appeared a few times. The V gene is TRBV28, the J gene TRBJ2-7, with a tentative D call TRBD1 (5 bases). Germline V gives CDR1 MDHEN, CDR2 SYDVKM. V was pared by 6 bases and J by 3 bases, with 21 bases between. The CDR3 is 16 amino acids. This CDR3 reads CASSLVLGQGRYEQYF. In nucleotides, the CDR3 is TGTGCCAGCAGCTTGGTTCTTGGCCAGGGTCGCTACGAGCAGTACTTC.

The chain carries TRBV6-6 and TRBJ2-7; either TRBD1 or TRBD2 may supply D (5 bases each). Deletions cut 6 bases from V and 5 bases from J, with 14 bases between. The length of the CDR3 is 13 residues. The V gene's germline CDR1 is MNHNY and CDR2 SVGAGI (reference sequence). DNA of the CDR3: TGTGCCAGCAGGACGTGGGGGAAGGACGAGCAGTACTTC. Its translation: CASRTWGKDEQYF.

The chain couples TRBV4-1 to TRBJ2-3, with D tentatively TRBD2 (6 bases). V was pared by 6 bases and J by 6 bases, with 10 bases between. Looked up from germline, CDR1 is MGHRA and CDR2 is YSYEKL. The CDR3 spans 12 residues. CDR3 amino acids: CASRGGADTQYF. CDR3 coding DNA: TGCGCCAGCAGAGGCGGGGCGGATACGCAGTATTTT.

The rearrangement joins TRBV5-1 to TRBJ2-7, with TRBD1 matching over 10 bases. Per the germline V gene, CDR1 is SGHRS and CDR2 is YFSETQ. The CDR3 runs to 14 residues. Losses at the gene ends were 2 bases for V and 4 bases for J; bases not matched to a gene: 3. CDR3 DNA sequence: TGCGCCAGCAGCTTCGGGACAGGGGCGTACGAGCAGTACTTC. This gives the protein CASSFGTGAYEQYF.

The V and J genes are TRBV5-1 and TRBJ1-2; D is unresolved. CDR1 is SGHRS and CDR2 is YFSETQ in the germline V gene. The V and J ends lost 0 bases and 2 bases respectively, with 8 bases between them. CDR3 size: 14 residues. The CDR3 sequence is CASSLAGLNYGYTF. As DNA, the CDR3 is TGCGCCAGCAGCTTGGCCGGACTGAACTATGGCTACACCTTC.

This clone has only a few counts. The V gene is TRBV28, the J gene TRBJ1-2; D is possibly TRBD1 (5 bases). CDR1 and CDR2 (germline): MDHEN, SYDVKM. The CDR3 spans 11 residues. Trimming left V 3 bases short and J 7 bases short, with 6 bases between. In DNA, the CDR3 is TGTGCCAGCAGTTTCAGGGTTGGCTACACCTTC. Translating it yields CASSFRVGYTF.

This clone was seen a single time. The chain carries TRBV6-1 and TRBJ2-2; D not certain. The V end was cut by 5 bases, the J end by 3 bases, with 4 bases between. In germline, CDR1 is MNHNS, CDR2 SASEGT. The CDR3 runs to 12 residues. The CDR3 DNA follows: TGTGCCAGCAGTCACCACACCGGGGAGCTGTTTTTT. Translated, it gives CASSHHTGELFF.

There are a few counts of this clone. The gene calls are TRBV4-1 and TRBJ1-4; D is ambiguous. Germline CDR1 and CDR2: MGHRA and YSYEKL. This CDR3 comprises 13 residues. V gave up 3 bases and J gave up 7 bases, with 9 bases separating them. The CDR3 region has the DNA TGCGCCAGCAGCCAGGCTTGGGGTGAAAAACTGTTTTTT. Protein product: CASSQAWGEKLFF.

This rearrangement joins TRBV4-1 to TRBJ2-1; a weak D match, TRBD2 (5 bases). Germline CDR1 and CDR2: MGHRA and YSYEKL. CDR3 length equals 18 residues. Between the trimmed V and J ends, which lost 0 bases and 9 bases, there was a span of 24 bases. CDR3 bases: TGCGCCAGCAGCCAAGACATATTTGGGAGCACCCAGCCCCCTGAGCAGTTCTTC. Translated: CASSQDIFGSTQPPEQFF.

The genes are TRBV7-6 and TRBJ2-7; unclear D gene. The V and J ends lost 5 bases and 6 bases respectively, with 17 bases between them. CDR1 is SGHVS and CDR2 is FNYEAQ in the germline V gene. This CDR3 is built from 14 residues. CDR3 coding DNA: TGTGCCAGCAGCCCTATCGTCGCAGCTCGCGAGCAGTACTTC. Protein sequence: CASSPIVAAREQYF.

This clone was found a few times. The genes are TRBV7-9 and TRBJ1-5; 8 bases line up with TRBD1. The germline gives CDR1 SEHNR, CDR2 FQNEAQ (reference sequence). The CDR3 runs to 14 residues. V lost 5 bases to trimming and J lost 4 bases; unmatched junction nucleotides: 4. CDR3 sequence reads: CASSRTGSNQPQHF. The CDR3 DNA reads TGTGCCAGCAGCCGGACAGGGAGTAATCAGCCCCAGCATTTT.